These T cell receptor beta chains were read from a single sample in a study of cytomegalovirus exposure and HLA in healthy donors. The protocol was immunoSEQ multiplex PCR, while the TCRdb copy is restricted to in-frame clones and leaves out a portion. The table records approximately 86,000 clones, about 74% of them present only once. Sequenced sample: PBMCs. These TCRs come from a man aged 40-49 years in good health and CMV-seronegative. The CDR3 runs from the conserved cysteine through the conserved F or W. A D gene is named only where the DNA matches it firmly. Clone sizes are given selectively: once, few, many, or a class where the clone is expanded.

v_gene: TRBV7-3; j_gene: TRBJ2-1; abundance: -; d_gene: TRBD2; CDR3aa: CASSRSGGPYNEQFF; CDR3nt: TGTGCCAGCAGCCGTAGCGGGGGGCCGTACAATGAGCAGTTCTTC
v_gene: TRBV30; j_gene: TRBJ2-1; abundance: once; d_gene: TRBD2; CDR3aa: CAWEGSGGAFEQFF; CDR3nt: TGTGCCTGGGAGGGGAGCGGGGGGGCCTTTGAGCAGTTCTTC
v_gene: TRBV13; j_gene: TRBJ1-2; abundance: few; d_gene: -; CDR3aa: CASSTLGGGYTF; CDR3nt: TGTGCCAGCAGCACATTAGGGGGTGGCTACACCTTC
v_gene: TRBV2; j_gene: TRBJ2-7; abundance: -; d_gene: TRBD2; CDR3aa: CASSVDSGAYEQYF; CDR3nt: TGTGCCAGCAGTGTCGACAGCGGGGCCTACGAGCAGTACTTC
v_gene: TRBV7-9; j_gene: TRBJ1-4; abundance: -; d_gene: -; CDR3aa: CASSPQGPGEKLFF; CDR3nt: TGTGCCAGCAGCCCTCAGGGGCCAGGGGAAAAACTGTTTTTT
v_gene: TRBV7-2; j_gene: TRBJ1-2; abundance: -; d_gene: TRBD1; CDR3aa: CASSLASGQGASGYTF; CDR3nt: TGTGCCAGCAGCTTAGCTTCAGGACAGGGGGCGAGTGGCTACACCTTC
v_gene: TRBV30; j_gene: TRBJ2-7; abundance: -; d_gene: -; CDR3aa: CAWTKPGGSYEQYF; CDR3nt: TGTGCCTGGACAAAACCAGGAGGCTCCTACGAGCAGTACTTC
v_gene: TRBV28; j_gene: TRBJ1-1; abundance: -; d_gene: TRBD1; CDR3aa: CASTLRTGGAVTEAFF; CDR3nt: TGTGCCAGCACGCTGAGGACAGGGGGCGCAGTCACTGAAGCTTTCTTT
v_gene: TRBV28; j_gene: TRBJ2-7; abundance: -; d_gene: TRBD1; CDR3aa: CASRLTGPENYEQYF; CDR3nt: TGTGCCAGCAGATTGACAGGGCCGGAAAACTACGAGCAGTACTTC
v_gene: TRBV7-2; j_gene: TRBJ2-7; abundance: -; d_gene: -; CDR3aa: CASSLDFYEQYF; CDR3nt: TGTGCCAGCAGCTTAGACTTTTACGAGCAGTACTTC
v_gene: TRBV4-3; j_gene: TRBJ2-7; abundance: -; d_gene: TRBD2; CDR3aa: CASSQERSDSGGSYEQYF; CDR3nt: TGCGCCAGCAGCCAAGAGAGGAGTGATAGCGGGGGCTCCTACGAGCAGTACTTC
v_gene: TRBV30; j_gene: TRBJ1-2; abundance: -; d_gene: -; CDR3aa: CAWSVGRANYGYTF; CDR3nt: TGTGCCTGGAGTGTGGGCAGAGCTAACTATGGCTACACCTTC
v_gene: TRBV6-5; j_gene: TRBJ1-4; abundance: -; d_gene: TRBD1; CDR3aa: CASSGTGAGKLFF; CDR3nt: TGTGCCAGCAGTGGGACAGGGGCAGGGAAACTGTTTTTT
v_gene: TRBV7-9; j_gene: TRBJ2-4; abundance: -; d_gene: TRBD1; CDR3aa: CASSSPTTGEENIQYF; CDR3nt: TGTGCCAGCAGCTCACCTACGACAGGGGAAGAAAACATTCAGTACTTC
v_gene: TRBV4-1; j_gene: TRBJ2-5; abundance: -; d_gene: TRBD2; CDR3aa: CASSQDLGGQYF; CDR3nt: TGCGCCAGCAGCCAAGATTTGGGAGGGCAGTACTTC
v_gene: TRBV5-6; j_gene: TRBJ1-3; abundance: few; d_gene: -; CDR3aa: CASSPYRANGNTIYF; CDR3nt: TGTGCCAGCAGCCCCTACAGGGCTAATGGAAACACCATATATTTT
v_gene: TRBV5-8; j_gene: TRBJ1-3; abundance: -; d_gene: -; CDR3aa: CASGRADGNTIYF; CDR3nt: TGTGCCAGCGGGCGGGCAGACGGAAACACCATATATTTT
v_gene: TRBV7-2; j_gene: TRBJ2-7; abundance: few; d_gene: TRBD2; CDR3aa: CASSSGTRAHSYEQYF; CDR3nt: TGTGCCAGCTCCTCGGGGACTAGAGCCCATAGCTACGAGCAGTACTTC
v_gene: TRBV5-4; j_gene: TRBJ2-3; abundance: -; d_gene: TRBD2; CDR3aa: CASSLGLAGITQYF; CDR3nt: TGTGCCAGCAGCTTGGGACTAGCGGGGATTACGCAGTATTTT
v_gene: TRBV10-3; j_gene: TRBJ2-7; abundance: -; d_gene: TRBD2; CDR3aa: CAISETSGVGYEQYF; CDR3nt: TGTGCCATCAGTGAGACTAGCGGGGTTGGCTACGAGCAGTACTTC
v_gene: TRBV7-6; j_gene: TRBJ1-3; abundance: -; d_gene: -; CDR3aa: CASSLEASSGNTIYF; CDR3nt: TGTGCCAGCAGCTTAGAGGCTAGCTCTGGAAACACCATATATTTT
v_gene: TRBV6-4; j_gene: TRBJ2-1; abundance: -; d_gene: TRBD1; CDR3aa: CASSLQGAGYNEQFF; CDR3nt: TGTGCCAGCAGTTTACAGGGGGCAGGGTACAATGAGCAGTTCTTC
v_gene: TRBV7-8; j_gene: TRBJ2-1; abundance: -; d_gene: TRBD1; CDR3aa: CASSLAWDRGYNEQFF; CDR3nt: TGTGCCAGCAGCTTAGCGTGGGACAGGGGTTACAATGAGCAGTTCTTC
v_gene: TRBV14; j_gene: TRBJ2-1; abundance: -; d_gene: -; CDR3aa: CASSPRGSGNEQFF; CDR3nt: TGTGCCAGCAGCCCCAGAGGATCGGGCAATGAGCAGTTCTTC
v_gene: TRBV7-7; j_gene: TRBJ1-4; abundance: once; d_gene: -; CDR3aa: CASSLGSGFNEKLFF; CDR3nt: TGTGCCAGCAGCTTGGGCAGCGGATTTAATGAAAAACTGTTTTTT
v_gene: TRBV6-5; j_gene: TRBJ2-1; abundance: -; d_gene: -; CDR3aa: CASSYSRGGYNEQFF; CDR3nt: TGTGCCAGCAGTTACTCGAGGGGGGGCTACAATGAGCAGTTCTTC
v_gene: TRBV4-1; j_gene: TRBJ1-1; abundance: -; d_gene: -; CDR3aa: CASSQDPTVRGNTEAFF; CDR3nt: TGCGCCAGCAGCCAAGATCCTACGGTCAGGGGGAACACTGAAGCTTTCTTT
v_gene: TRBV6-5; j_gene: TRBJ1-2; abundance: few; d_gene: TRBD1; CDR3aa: CASSYSIQGADGYTF; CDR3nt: TGTGCCAGCAGTTACTCGATACAGGGGGCGGATGGCTACACCTTC
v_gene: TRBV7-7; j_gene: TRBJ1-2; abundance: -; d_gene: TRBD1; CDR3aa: CANEGQGLDGYTF; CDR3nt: TGTGCCAACGAAGGACAGGGGTTGGATGGCTACACCTTC
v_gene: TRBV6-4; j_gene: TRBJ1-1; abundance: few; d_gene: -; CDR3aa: CASAPDSGRGNTEAFF; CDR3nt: TGTGCCAGCGCCCCTGACTCCGGCAGGGGTAACACTGAAGCTTTCTTT
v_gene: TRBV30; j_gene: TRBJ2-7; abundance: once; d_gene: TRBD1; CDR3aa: CAWDRGFSYEQYF; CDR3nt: TGTGCCTGGGACAGGGGGTTCTCCTACGAGCAGTACTTC
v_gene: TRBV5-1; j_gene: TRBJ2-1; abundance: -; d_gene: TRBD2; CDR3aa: CASSLATGGVYNEQFF; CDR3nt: TGCGCCAGCAGCTTGGCCACGGGGGGGGTTTACAATGAGCAGTTCTTC
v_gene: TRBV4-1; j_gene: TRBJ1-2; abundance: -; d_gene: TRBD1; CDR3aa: CASSQAARGLNDYTF; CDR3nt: TGCGCCAGCAGCCAGGCAGCCAGGGGGCTTAACGACTACACCTTC
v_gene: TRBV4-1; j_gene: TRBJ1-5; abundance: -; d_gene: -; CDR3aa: CASSQEGHINQPQHF; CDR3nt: TGCGCCAGCAGCCAAGAGGGGCATATTAATCAGCCCCAGCATTTT
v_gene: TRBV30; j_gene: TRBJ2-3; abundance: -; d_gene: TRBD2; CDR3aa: CAWSGLAGTTDTQYF; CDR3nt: TGTGCCTGGAGTGGACTAGCGGGTACCACAGATACGCAGTATTTT
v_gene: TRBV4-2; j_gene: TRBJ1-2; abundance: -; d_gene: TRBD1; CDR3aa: CASSQTDRGQVGYGYTF; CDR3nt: TGTGCCAGCAGCCAAACAGATCGGGGACAGGTGGGCTATGGCTACACCTTC
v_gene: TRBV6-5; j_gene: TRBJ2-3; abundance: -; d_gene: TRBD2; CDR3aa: CASSRGADTQYF; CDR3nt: TGTGCCAGCAGTCGGGGGGCAGATACGCAGTATTTT
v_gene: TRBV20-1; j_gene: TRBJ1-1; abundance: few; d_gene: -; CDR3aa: CSAREGSEAFF; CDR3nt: TGCAGTGCTAGAGAGGGGAGTGAAGCTTTCTTT
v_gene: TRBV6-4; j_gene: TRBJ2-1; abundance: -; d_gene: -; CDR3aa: CASSRSGGSYNEQFF; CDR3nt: TGTGCCAGCTCTAGGTCTGGCGGATCCTACAATGAGCAGTTCTTC
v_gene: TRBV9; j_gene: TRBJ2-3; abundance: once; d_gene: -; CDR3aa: CASSVARGDTQYF; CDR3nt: TGTGCCAGCAGCGTAGCCCGAGGAGATACGCAGTATTTT
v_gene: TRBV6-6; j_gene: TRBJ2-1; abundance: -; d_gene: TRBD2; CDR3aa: CASRTLAGGSNEQFF; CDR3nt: TGTGCCAGCAGAACACTAGCGGGGGGGTCAAATGAGCAGTTCTTC
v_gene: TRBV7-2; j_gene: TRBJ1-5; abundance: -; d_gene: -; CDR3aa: CASSLALIPAQINQPQHF; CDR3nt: TGTGCCAGCAGCTTAGCGCTAATTCCCGCACAGATCAATCAGCCCCAGCATTTT
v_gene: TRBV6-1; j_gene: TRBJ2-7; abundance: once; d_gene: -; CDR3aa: CASSAKVDSIPYEQYF; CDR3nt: TGTGCCAGCAGTGCCAAGGTTGACAGCATCCCCTACGAGCAGTACTTC
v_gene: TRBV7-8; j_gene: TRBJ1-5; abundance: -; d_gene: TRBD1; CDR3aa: CASSRTGYNQPQHF; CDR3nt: TGTGCCAGCAGCCGGACAGGGTACAATCAGCCCCAGCATTTT
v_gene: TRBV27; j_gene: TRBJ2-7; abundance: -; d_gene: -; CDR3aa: CASRVGGTVTYEQYF; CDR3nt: TGTGCCAGCAGAGTAGGCGGGACAGTCACCTACGAGCAGTACTTC
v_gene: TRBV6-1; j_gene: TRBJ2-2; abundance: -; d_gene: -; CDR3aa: CASRQYTGELFF; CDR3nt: TGTGCCAGCAGACAGTACACCGGGGAGCTGTTTTTT